This T cell receptor beta chain is drawn from a study of tumor-infiltrating lymphocytes in primary liver carcinoma (TCRdb year 2017). For context, the study as a whole: Four to six patients with histopathologically diagnosed primary liver carcinoma underwent surgical resection in China between November 2015 and 2016. Hepatocellular carcinoma (four) or combined HCC and intrahepatic cholangiocarcinoma (one) was present in the five patients, who were three men and two women aged 30 to 69 years. The tumors of the five patients were staged as T1-T3 N0M0, with maximum diameters ranging from about 4 to 11 cm. Each sample produced roughly 3.65 to 7.13 million productive TCRbeta reads, and read depth showed no significant difference between tissue types. TCRbeta repertoire sequencing, expression microarrays and whole-exome sequencing were combined in the study across five regions of each liver tumor, with adjacent normal tissue and blood also included. TCRbeta repertoire sequencing covered approximately 35 specimens from 5 patients: roughly 25 tumor regions, 5 adjacent noncancerous liver tissues and 5 peripheral blood samples. Repertoires from technical replicates were highly reproducible, with mean shared-clone rates about 0.91 and correlation coefficients above 0.95. Broader findings and caveats from the paper: Compared with blood, tumors had a significantly larger share of the repertoire taken up by the top 250 clones (p = 0.039). Only the TCR beta chain was sequenced, which likely underestimates true repertoire diversity because unpaired alpha chains were not captured. Because the samples were bulk and unsorted, CD4+ and CD8+ T cell repertoires could not be compared. The study included only a few patients, and the authors note findings should be validated in a larger study. Repertoire overlap was found to be higher between tumor regions (mean around 35%) than between tumor-adjacent (17%) or tumor-blood (14%) pairs, consistent with antigen-driven expansion.

RNA from unsorted whole blood was extracted with TRIzol reagent, and germline DNA was obtained with the DNeasy Blood & Tissue kit. Chronic HBV infection was present in the patients, and the patients were treatment-naive at sampling. Before surgery, around 4 milliliters of peripheral blood were drawn into K2EDTA tubes. Deletion took 5 bases off V and 8 bases off J, with a span of 11 bases between the germline ends. Measured from the cysteine to the phenylalanine, the CDR3 is 12 residues long. The entry retains the CDR3 DNA only, 36 bases that are in frame from base 1. The germline V gene (reference sequence) supplies CDR1 SEHNR and CDR2 FQNEAQ. A constant-region primer and ProtoScript II reverse transcriptase were used to reverse-transcribe TCRbeta-specific cDNA from around 480 ng total RNA. TCRbeta libraries were built with three nested multiplex PCR rounds, a slightly modified ARM-PCR procedure. Each of the first two PCR rounds ran for approximately 10 cycles and used multiplex TRBV1-TRBV30 forward primers together with a Cbeta reverse primer. Sample barcodes and Illumina adapters were added in a final 25-cycle PCR using Deep VentR polymerase. Amplicons of 200-500 bp were gel-purified with a QIAquick gel extraction kit before sequencing. The TCRbeta amplicons were sequenced with 250-bp paired-end reads on an Illumina HiSeq 2500. The study's processing was this. Quality trimming of reads was performed with Trimmomatic v0.33, and paired reads were merged with FLASH v1.2.11 so that full CDR3 sequences could be recovered. MiGEC v1.2.1b assigned V, D and J germline segments to the rearranged TCRbeta sequences. VDJtools v1.0.0 computed clonotype statistics and Shannon-Wiener diversity indices. To cut down on sampling bias, every analysis after diversity analysis relied on just the 250 most abundant clonotypes from each sample. TCRdb's own reprocessing of the public reads used fastp at Q25 and MiXCR and kept productive beta chains. Rows with one shared CDR3 protein collapse into an entry with the most common genes and DNA. TCRdb's processing, not the authors' own work, is the source of the V and J calls. In this sample the table shows approximately 330,000 distinct CDR3 sequences, roughly two thirds of which occur a single time. The top ten hold 5% to 6.5% of the sample.

This clonotype was observed many times. Its antigen is unknown. Per-nucleotide qualities are absent, and no much larger clonotype sits a single base away. The TCR originated in a man aged 35-49 years with primary liver carcinoma and hepatitis B virus infection. The sequence links TRBV7-9 to TRBJ2-3, with no confident D gene call. Material for sequencing was peripheral blood. CDR3 reads: CASSTEASTQYF. The nucleotide sequence is TGTGCCAGCAGCACAGAAGCGTCTACGCAGTATTTT.